The next 13 T cell receptor beta chains were all read from a single sample in a study of neoadjuvant anti-PD-1 for oral cavity cancer. As to time point: after neoadjuvant nivolumab, at surgical resection. Sequencing was performed with immunoSEQ multiplex PCR; in TCRdb, only in-frame clones are kept and a portion is missing. The sample yields around 37,000 clones, approximately 40% seen once. The material sequenced was tumor tissue, taken after nivolumab (anti-PD-1) treatment. The receptors shown here come from a person between 40 and 85 years old with oral cavity squamous cell carcinoma.

The J gene is TRBJ1-4, the V gene TRBV19; no definite D call. Trimming cost V 4 bases and J 8 bases, with 5 bases left between them. The CDR3 sequence is 11 residues long. CDR1 and CDR2 from the germline V gene are LNHDA and SQIVND (reference sequence). This chain's CDR3 is CASSTQEKLFF. CDR3 sequence (DNA): TGTGCCAGTAGTACCCAAGAAAAACTGTTTTTT.

This clone has only a few counts. The chain joins TRBV2 to TRBJ1-1; D not resolved. Trimming stripped 2 bases from V and 4 bases from J, with 8 bases between. Germline V lookup: CDR1 SNHLY, CDR2 FYNNEI. This CDR3 is built from 13 residues. CDR3 coding DNA: TGTGCCAGCAGTGAATTGGAGATCACTGAAGCTTTCTTT. Translation gives CASSELEITEAFF.

This clone was picked up a small number of times. This rearrangement joins TRBV9 to TRBJ2-1; 10 bases line up with TRBD2. The CDR3 totals 17 residues. Trimming took 0 bases from V and 8 from J; bases not matched to a gene: 11. From germline, CDR1 is SGDLS and CDR2 YYNGEE. For the CDR3, the DNA is TGTGCCAGCAGCGTAGAAGGGGCTAGCGGGAGCCGGTATGAGCAGTTCTTC. Protein: CASSVEGASGSRYEQFF.

The V gene is TRBV29-1, the J gene TRBJ2-3; D possibly corresponds to TRBD1 (5 bases). Germline loops: CDR1 SQVTM, CDR2 ANQGSEA. The CDR3 sequence is 14 residues long. Trimming took 6 bases from V and 4 from J, leaving 17 bases between them. The CDR3 loop reads CSVGRGEVADTQYF. The CDR3 DNA reads TGCAGCGTGGGAAGGGGCGAGGTTGCAGATACGCAGTATTTT.

By sample share, this clone is medium-sized (0.01 to 0.1%). The rearrangement joins TRBV19 to TRBJ2-7, with TRBD1 identical over 9 bases. This CDR3 region has 14 residues. In germline, CDR1 is LNHDA, CDR2 SQIVND (reference sequence). The junction had 8 bases not matched to a gene; V was cut back by 5 bases and J by 6 bases. This chain's CDR3 is CASSFGQGLGEQYF. In DNA form, the CDR3 reads TGTGCCAGTAGTTTCGGACAGGGGCTGGGCGAGCAGTACTTC.

This chain links TRBV19 with TRBJ2-7; 9 bases match TRBD1. V gave up 5 bases and J gave up 3 bases; unmatched junction bases: 14. The germline V gene encodes CDR1 LNHDA and CDR2 SQIVND (reference sequence). The CDR3 covers 17 residues. The CDR3 DNA follows: TGTGCCAGTAGTGCTGCACAGGGGGCCATACACTTCTACGAGCAGTACTTC. Its protein product is CASSAAQGAIHFYEQYF.

V usage is TRBV30 and J usage is TRBJ2-2, with D possibly being TRBD1 (6 bases). This CDR3 is 14 amino acids long. Germline V CDR1 and CDR2: GTSNPN, SVGIG (reference sequence). V was trimmed by 8 bases and J by 4 bases, leaving 17 bases between them. In DNA, the CDR3 is TGTGCCGCAGTGGGGGCGCGAGGCACCGGGGAGCTGTTTTTT. Translating it yields CAAVGARGTGELFF. Complete variable domain (other parts from reference TRBV30 and TRBJ2-2): SQTIHQWPATLVQPVGSPLSLECTVEGTSNPNLYWYRQAAGRGLQLLFYSVGIGQISSEVPQNLSASRPQDRQFILSSKKLLLSDSGFYLCAAVGARGTGELFFGEGSRLTVL.

This clone was observed at least ten times. V usage is TRBV29-1 and J usage is TRBJ1-1, with a tentative D call TRBD1 (6 bases). Germline V gene sequence: CDR1 SQVTM, CDR2 ANQGSEA. This CDR3 has 12 residues. The germline V and J ends were trimmed by 7 bases and 4 bases, with 13 bases remaining between them. The CDR3 DNA sequence: TGCAGCGGCGCGGGGGCTGGCACTGAAGCTTTCTTT. The encoded protein is CSGAGAGTEAFF.

The gene calls are TRBV11-2 and TRBJ1-1; D ambiguous. With 3 bases removed from V and 6 bases from J, the gap between germline ends came to 17 bases. The CDR3 consists of 15 residues. CDR1 SGHAT and CDR2 FQNNGV come from the germline V gene. CDR3 loop: CASSLPPYLYAEAFF. The CDR3, as DNA: TGTGCCAGCAGCTTGCCTCCATACCTATACGCTGAAGCTTTCTTT. Complete variable domain (other parts from reference TRBV11-2 and TRBJ1-1): EAGVAQSPRYKIIEKRQSVAFWCNPISGHATLYWYQQILGQGPKLLIQFQNNGVVDDSQLPKDRFSAERLKGVDSTLKIQPAKLEDSAVYLCASSLPPYLYAEAFFGQGTRLTVV.

The chain joins TRBV5-1 to TRBJ1-2; D is ambiguous. V was trimmed by 0 bases and J by 10 bases, leaving 10 bases between them. The CDR3 length is 12 residues. CDR1 and CDR2 from the germline V gene are SGHRS and YFSETQ. The CDR3 reads CASSLGARAYTF. CDR3 coding DNA: TGCGCCAGCAGCTTGGGGGCGAGGGCCTACACCTTC.

The chain joins TRBV27 to TRBJ1-1; D unresolved. This CDR3 has 14 amino acids. V was trimmed by 0 bases and J by 2 bases, leaving 7 bases between them. Germline values: CDR1 MNHEY, CDR2 SMNVEV (reference sequence). CDR3 amino acids: CASSLSSPNTEAFF. Here the CDR3 DNA reads TGTGCCAGCAGTTTATCCAGCCCAAACACTGAAGCTTTCTTT.

The rearrangement links TRBV20-1 to TRBJ2-3; no firm D call. Germline loops: CDR1 DFQATT, CDR2 SNEGSKA (reference sequence). The CDR3 has 11 amino acids. V was cut by 6 bases and J by 1 base, with 5 bases left in between. CDR3 sequence: CSASGTDTQYF. The CDR3 DNA reads TGCAGTGCCTCCGGCACAGATACGCAGTATTTT.

The V gene is TRBV18, the J gene TRBJ2-7; unclear D gene. The V end lost 3 bases, the J end lost 2 bases, and 8 bases lay between the germline ends. CDR3 size: 13 residues. The germline CDR1 and CDR2 sequences are KGHSH and LQKENI. The CDR3 bases are TGTGCCAGCTCACCCTCAGCCCCCTACGAGCAGTACTTC. It yields the protein CASSPSAPYEQYF.